This TCR beta chain was identified during a study of T cells after yellow fever vaccination. Findings and limits, study-wide: Peaking faster, on day 5 versus 15, the secondary response was nonetheless weaker.

Regarding this clonotype: Its antigen is still unknown.

TCRdb fed the 5' RACE reads into MiXCR, producing one record per CDR3 protein. The repertoire holds some 350,000 distinct CDR3 sequences, with roughly 9.4% as singletons. Germline values: CDR1 MNHEY, CDR2 SVGAGI. This CDR3 has 16 amino acids. The V gene lost 2 bases and the J gene lost 7 bases, with 15 bases spanning the gap. The sample in question was PBMCs, obtained on the day of the first yellow fever vaccination. This clonotype was sampled from a man between 18 and 29 years old who received the YFV17D yellow fever vaccine. The chain has TRBV6-5 and TRBJ1-6, with a possible D match to TRBD1 (5 bases). The CDR3 here is CASSYPPRGGNSPLHF. DNA of the CDR3: TGTGCCAGCAGTTACCCCCCCCGGGGCGGCAATTCACCCCTCCACTTT.